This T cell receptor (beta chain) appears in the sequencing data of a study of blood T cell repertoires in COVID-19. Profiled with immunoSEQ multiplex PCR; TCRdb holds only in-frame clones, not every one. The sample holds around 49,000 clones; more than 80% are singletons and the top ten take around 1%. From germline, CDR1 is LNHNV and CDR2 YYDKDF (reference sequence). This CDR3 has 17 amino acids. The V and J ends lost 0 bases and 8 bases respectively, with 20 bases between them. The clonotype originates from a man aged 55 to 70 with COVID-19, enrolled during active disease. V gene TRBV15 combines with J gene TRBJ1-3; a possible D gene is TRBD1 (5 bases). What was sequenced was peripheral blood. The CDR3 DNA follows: TGTGCCACCAGCAGAGATGCCACCCCCCAGGGTCGGCACACCATATATTTT. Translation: CATSRDATPQGRHTIYF.